The 7 T cell receptor beta chains below come from one sample, sequenced in a study of blood T cell repertoires in COVID-19. TCRdb's table, derived via immunoSEQ multiplex PCR, lists solely in-frame clones and lacks some. The sample lists some 260,000 clones, approximately 82% occurring once. The sequenced material came from peripheral blood. All receptors derive from an elderly woman with active or convalescent COVID-19.

The rearrangement joins TRBV19 to TRBJ1-5; TRBD1 matches 7 bases. There are 16 residues in the CDR3. Germline assignment: CDR1 LNHDA and CDR2 SQIVND (reference sequence). V was clipped by 5 bases and J by 1 base; unmatched bases: 8. CDR3 bases: TGTGCCAGTAGTCAGGGAGCGACAGGGAGCAATCAGCCCCAGCATTTT. Protein product: CASSQGATGSNQPQHF. Full variable domain (rest looked up from reference TRBV19 and TRBJ1-5): DGGITQSPKYLFRKEGQNVTLSCEQNLNHDAMYWYRQDPGQGLRLIYYSQIVNDFQKGDIAEGYSVSREKKESFPLTVTSAQKNPTAFYLCASSQGATGSNQPQHFGDGTRLSIL.

The chain employs TRBV4-1 and TRBJ1-4; D possibly corresponds to TRBD1 (6 bases). CDR1 is MGHRA and CDR2 is YSYEKL in the germline V gene. The CDR3 is 17 amino acids. With 4 bases removed from V and 5 bases from J, the gap between germline ends came to 20 bases. Here the CDR3 DNA reads TGCGCCAGCAGCCTTACCTTGTCCGGGACACAGAATGAAAAACTGTTTTTT. It encodes CASSLTLSGTQNEKLFF.

This chain links TRBV5-5 with TRBJ1-2; a weak D match, TRBD1 (6 bases). The CDR3 sequence is 15 residues long. V was cut by 5 bases and J by 7 bases, with 21 bases left in between. CDR1 is SGHKS, CDR2 YYEKEE, per germline (reference sequence). The CDR3 spells CASSLQGPSGSGYTF. The CDR3 DNA reads TGTGCCAGCAGTCTACAGGGTCCCAGTGGTTCTGGCTACACCTTC.

The CDR3 bases are TGTGCCAGCAGCTGGAACAGGGTCAGCACAGATACGCAGTATTTT. This translates into CASSWNRVSTDTQYF. The V and J genes are TRBV5-4 and TRBJ2-3; the D gene is possibly TRBD1 (6 bases). Germline V gives CDR1 SGHNT, CDR2 YYREEE (reference sequence). Trimming stripped 3 bases from V and 0 bases from J, with 11 bases between. The CDR3 extends over 15 amino acids.

The rearrangement uses TRBV6-5 and TRBJ2-6, with a weak D call TRBD1 (6 bases). CDR1 is MNHEY, CDR2 SVGAGI, per germline. The CDR3 contains 14 residues. V lost 6 bases to trimming and J lost 3 bases, with 9 bases between them. CDR3 residues: CASRQGLGANVLTF. CDR3 nucleotide sequence: TGTGCCAGCAGACAGGGCCTTGGGGCCAACGTCCTGACTTTC.

The chain links TRBV6-5 to TRBJ1-1; 7 bases align to TRBD1. The V segment lost 4 bases and the J segment 8 bases; nucleotides outside the gene matches: 13. The germline CDR1 and CDR2 sequences are MNHEY and SVGAGI. The CDR3 has 15 residues. The CDR3 sequence: CASSSSLTGRAEAFF. The CDR3 DNA follows: TGTGCCAGCAGTTCCTCCCTGACAGGGCGCGCCGAAGCTTTCTTT.

V usage is TRBV5-1 and J usage is TRBJ2-5, with 9 bases fitting TRBD1. V shed 0 bases and J 1 base; nucleotides not matched to a gene: 1. This CDR3 is built from 15 residues. CDR1 is SGHRS and CDR2 is YFSETQ in the germline V gene. The CDR3 sequence: CASSLAGQGQETQYF. The CDR3 bases are TGCGCCAGCAGCTTGGCGGGACAGGGCCAAGAGACCCAGTACTTC.